This T cell receptor beta chain was identified in a study of cytomegalovirus exposure and HLA in healthy donors (dated by TCRdb to about 2017). Describing the broader study: In an earlier analysis of around 540 of the donors, about 260 Gb of sequence data and 90 million to 120 million unique TCR beta sequences from about 190 million T cells were reported. An early release that covered about 600 HLA-typed donors contained 300 to 350 gigabases of sequencing data and 70 million to 100 million unique TCR sequences. Among the roughly 380 genotyped donors, around 79% belonged to the genetic ancestry cluster associated with self-reported Caucasian donors. A later genetic analysis used genome-wide SNP genotypes for about 65% of the roughly 670 donors, treating that subset as a discovery cohort. Typing coverage differed by locus: A, B, C, DRB1 and DQB1 were typed in about 620-640 donors, DQA1 in about 560, DPA1 in around 610, and DPB1 in just under 480. The aim of the study was to test whether cataloging public T cell receptors could identify signatures of past pathogen exposure. Alongside the repertoire data, information on donor age, sex, ethnicity and CMV serostatus was compiled. A separate validation cohort of roughly 110 different subjects was used in addition to the 666-subject first cohort. The study used immunosequencing to profile the T cell repertoires of approximately 630 subjects and linked those repertoires to cytomegalovirus serostatus. A later analysis re-analyzed previously published TCR beta repertoires from 500 to 700 donors and added high-resolution HLA genotyping to study TCR occurrence patterns. Class I and class II HLA loci were covered by the typing at four-digit resolution. Every discovery cohort repertoire had been produced on one sequencing platform. Four to six DR-DQ haplotypes were handled as single units for association and clustering, since linkage in the cohort was strong. The study combined high-throughput TCR immunosequencing, statistical association of individual TCRs with disease status, and machine learning to predict cytomegalovirus infection status. An earlier analysis of 587 of the donors applied high-throughput TCR beta sequencing to assess whether each TCR beta V gene segment acted as functional or pseudogenic. Rather than drawing on any new phenotypic data, the later analysis identified candidate immune exposures from TCR beta sequences and the way those sequences occurred across donors. Among approximately 370 genotyped donors of the cohort, an average of about 220,000 unique TCR beta nucleotide sequences was sequenced per donor, of which 15% to 20% were non-productive. Points the paper makes about the study in general: The cohort was sequenced for TCR beta chains only, and without alpha or paired-chain data the features that could be detected were limited. The study listed approximately 150 TCR beta chains as associated with cytomegalovirus. It was suggested by the authors that the approach could potentially be generalized to other disease states and immunological phenotypes. Most CMV-associated TCR beta chains appeared to be HLA-restricted in a later analysis, and the HLA associations seemed to be driven largely by CMV exposure. A further reported finding was that TCR beta sequences accurately predicted the HLA-A and HLA-B alleles for most subjects in the first cohort. The classifier was reported to diagnose cytomegalovirus status with high specificity and sensitivity in both the original and validation cohorts. In a later analysis, about 17,000 TCR beta sequences were associated with specific HLA alleles at a false discovery rate of 0.05. Broadly in line with IMGT annotations, most TCR beta V segments showed up in productive rearrangements about 87% or about 30% of the time in an earlier analysis of under 700 of the donors. A cluster of highly shared sequence variants was judged likely to be a technical artifact of the sequencing pipeline. A later analysis found that HLA-associated TCR beta chains were more clonally expanded and had lower generation probabilities than equally common non-associated chains. Some IMGT-functional V segments, including TRBV6-2 and TRBV6-3, could not be told apart with the 87-base-pair reads, so those segments were excluded. When HLA alleles, especially DR and DQ, strongly co-occurred, TCR associations were difficult to assign to individual alleles. For the cohort, immune exposure information was limited to CMV serostatus. In vitro tests confirmed that a few of the cytomegalovirus-associated TCR beta chains recognize cytomegalovirus antigens. A later genetic analysis associated a missense DCLRE1C variant with V-gene and J-gene trimming of TCR beta chains, and an independent cohort replicated the association. Roughly uniform sequencing depth across donors was assumed in presence/absence analyses, although this assumption may not hold. According to a later analysis, TCR association rates differed among HLA loci, with DRB1 alleles showing the most associated TCRs and HLA-C alleles showing the fewest. A later analysis reported that several top co-occurrence clusters appeared linked to parvovirus B19, influenza, CMV and Epstein-Barr virus. Most TCR sequences were observed very rarely across donors, whereas some public TCRs were present in many individuals. Because HLA typing was missing for some donors at each locus, association tests included only the typed subset. Compared with the roughly 710-donor mean, donors in an Asian-associated ancestry cluster had fewer N-insertions in productive TCRs, according to a later genetic analysis. Linkage disequilibrium might explain the correlated functional status among segregating V segments, but an unknown experimental factor could not be ruled out. About 17 rarely observed V segments, including chromosome 9 orphons, were excluded from the earlier analysis of some 590 of the donors because counts were too low.

Library preparation used the immunoSEQ multiplex PCR assay. For the multiplex PCR, a mixture combining 60 forward primers for TCR Vbeta segments and 13 reverse primers for TCR Jbeta segments was used. A multiplex PCR assay on genomic DNA amplified the CDR3 region of rearranged TCR beta genes. The amplified TCR beta libraries were sequenced on the Illumina HiSeq System as 87-base-pair reads. For the original study's pipeline: Across the 670 or so repertoires, a later analysis counted 78 million or so unique TCR beta chains, around 11 million of which were shared by at least two donors. A nearest-neighbor algorithm error-corrected the raw reads and collapsed the reads into unique sequences, merging closely related sequences to remove PCR and sequencing errors. CDR3 sequences were aligned to IMGT reference sequences to assign V, D and J gene segments. For a sequence to be retained, at least a six-nucleotide match to both a V gene segment and a J gene segment was required. Rearrangements were called productive when the CDR3 lacked stop codons and stayed in frame with V and J; all others were non-productive. Following IMGT convention, CDR3 was defined as the stretch from the second conserved V-encoded cysteine up to the conserved J-encoded phenylalanine. The earlier analysis of some 580 of the donors excluded any sequence lacking an unambiguous match to a single V gene segment. In an earlier analysis of 587 of the donors, a V segment was called functional when productive rearrangements were above 56.7%, and segregating when the standard deviation between donors exceeded 5%. A statistical classification framework was built to diagnose cytomegalovirus status from the catalog of TCR beta chain sequences. In a later analysis, V and J genes were assigned by comparing TCR nucleotide sequences against IMGT/GENE-DB human TR gene sequences. Using the TCRdist pipeline, a later analysis assigned CDR3 sequences along with most-parsimonious VDJ recombination scenarios. A later analysis defined each TCR beta chain by its CDR3 amino acid sequence plus V-gene family, and excluded reads lacking a unique V-gene family. As a way to deal with suspected cross-contamination and a sequencing artifact, a later analysis dropped approximately 590 nucleotide sequences that were highly shared and had low generation probability. For each public chain, a later analysis derived a clonal expansion index from normalized ranks of inferred template counts within each repertoire. In a later analysis, generation probabilities were computed using a VDJ recombination model fitted to out-of-frame rearrangements, and the results were checked against IGoR. In a later analysis, hypergeometric tests were used to score TCR-TCR, TCR-HLA and TCR-CMV co-occurrence, with a repertoire-size bias correction applied to TCR pairs. A later analysis estimated false discovery rates by permuting HLA or CMV assignments 20 times. In a later analysis, co-occurring TCRs were grouped with DBSCAN, and TCRdist sequence similarity was added when clustering was performed within HLA-allele-positive subsets. Repertoires with fewer than 30,000 or more than 120,000 public chains, plus five repertoires with anomalous nucleotide sharing, were excluded from co-occurrence clustering. TCRdb took over this immuneACCESS table, retaining in-frame rearrangements with V and J assigned. Such tables are incomplete; in checked studies, under half of the missing clones stem from an unresolved V gene, and the remainder is unexplained. The DNA was the basis for D and trimming; V, J and clone size are from that table. This sample's table lists 130,000 to 150,000 clones. The ten largest clonotypes hold approximately 1.5% of the sample.

Including cysteine and phenylalanine, the CDR3 has 17 amino acids. Only CDR3 DNA remains: 51 bases, in frame from the first base. Ends trimmed: V by 4 bases, J by 2 bases; bases unmatched to a gene: 5. CDR1 and CDR2, per the germline V gene (reference sequence), are SEHNR and FQNEAQ. The cohort was made up of several hundred healthy bone marrow donors. Cohort members were all nominally healthy when sampled, although unrecorded immune exposures were likely present. The donor was CMV seronegative and belonged to the group of 352 seronegative cohort members. Each donor provided a peripheral blood sample, and peripheral blood mononuclear cells were used for TCR beta sequencing. Genomic DNA was extracted from the blood cell samples with the Qiagen DNeasy Blood Extraction Kit. A word on this clone: This receptor's antigen is unknown.

Rearrangement joined TRBV7-9 to TRBJ2-3; a stretch of 14 junction bases matches TRBD2. The sequenced sample was PBMCs. The TCR was taken from a woman aged 45-65 years in good health and CMV-seronegative. The nucleotide sequence reads TGTGCCAGCAGCTCCGGACTAGCGGGGGGACACACAGATACGCAGTATTTT. Translated, it reads CASSSGLAGGHTDTQYF.